This T cell receptor beta chain was profiled in a study of T cell repertoires in cytomegalovirus infection. Regarding the study as a whole: Of the TCR beta families, the public ones yielded a cumulative frequency that identified carriers of CMV plus the relevant HLA. CMV-specific TCR beta clonotypes restricted by HLA-C were the ones dominating the ex vivo response.

TCRdb called the reads again in MiXCR, with one record for every CDR3 protein. The top ten hold around 13% of the sample, which has roughly 800,000 distinct CDR3 sequences, 25% to 35% seen once. This clonotype was detected many times. Its antigen is unknown. Trimming removed 6 bases at V and 4 bases at J, with 6 bases between. Germline-derived CDR1 and CDR2 are MNHEY and SMNVEV (reference sequence). The CDR3 has 11 residues. The chain recombines TRBV27 with TRBJ2-5; no clear D. The clonotype comes from a human donor in good health (CMV status not recorded). Some clones in this sample may be carry-over from other donors' samples. This specimen was cultured CD8+ T cells from PBMCs, taken from culture after CMV antigen stimulation. This CDR3 reads CASSLGETQYF. The DNA of the CDR3 is TGTGCCAGCAGCTTAGGAGAGACCCAGTACTTC.